These 2 T cell receptor beta chains came from one sample sequenced in a study of naive and memory T cell subsets. The SP2 primer and nested alpha and beta constant region primers amplified ligated cDNA in four rounds. A single record per CDR3 protein comes from TCRdb applying MiXCR to the UMI-ligation and nested PCR reads. The sample lists tens of thousands of distinct CDR3 sequences, about 6.2% occurring once. Treatment of the sample: skin biopsy from PPD injection site in Mantoux-positive individual. TCR cDNA received a 3' ligated oligonucleotide that carried a UMI. The sequenced sample was skin, obtained from a tuberculin skin test site. These receptors were obtained from an adult in good health.

This clonotype has a count of ten or more. V and J are TRBV5-8 and TRBJ1-1; the D is unclear. Trimming left V 0 bases short and J 1 base short, with 10 bases between. The CDR3 extends over 15 amino acids. The germline gives CDR1 SGHTS, CDR2 YDEGEE. CDR3 loop: CASSLGLQPNTEAFF. In DNA form, the CDR3 reads TGTGCCAGCAGCTTGGGTCTACAGCCGAACACTGAAGCTTTCTTT.

A note on this clonotype: A read error is possible here, since a much larger clone lies one base away. V and J are TRBV20-1 and TRBJ2-5, with D perhaps matching TRBD2 (5 bases). This CDR3 has 14 residues. Germline loops: CDR1 DFQATT, CDR2 SNEGSKA (reference sequence). The CDR3 nucleotides read TGCAGTGCCATCGTAACGGGAACCCAAAAGACCCAGTACTTC. It codes for CSAIVTGTQKTQYF.